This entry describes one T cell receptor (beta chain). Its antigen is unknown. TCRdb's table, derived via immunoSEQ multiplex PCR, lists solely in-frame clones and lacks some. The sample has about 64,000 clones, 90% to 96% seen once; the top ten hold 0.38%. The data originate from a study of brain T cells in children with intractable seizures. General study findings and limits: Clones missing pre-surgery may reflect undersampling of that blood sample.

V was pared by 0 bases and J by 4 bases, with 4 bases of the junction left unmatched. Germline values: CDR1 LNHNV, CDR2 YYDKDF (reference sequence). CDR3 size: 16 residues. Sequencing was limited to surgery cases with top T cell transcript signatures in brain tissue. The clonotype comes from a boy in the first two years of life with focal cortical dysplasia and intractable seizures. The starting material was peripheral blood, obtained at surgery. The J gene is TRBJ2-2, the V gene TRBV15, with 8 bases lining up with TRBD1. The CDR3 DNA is TGTGCCACCAGCAGAGAACAGGGGGTGGGCACCGGGGAGCTGTTTTTT. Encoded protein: CATSREQGVGTGELFF.